This entry features one T cell receptor beta chain sequence. The entry originates in a study of blood T cell repertoires in COVID-19. Study-level information: Collection of acute and convalescent COVID-19 samples took place in the United States, Italy and Spain. PBMCs, B-cell-depleted T cells, or T cells were the source of the cDNA or gDNA that made up the material.

Original analysis: Amplification from reference gene primers served as the basis for estimated nucleated cell counts. Some clones are missing from TCRdb's copy, which holds only in-frame ones; the method was immunoSEQ multiplex PCR. The V and J calls and clone size come from that table; D and trimming were worked out from the DNA. The sample carries 150,000 to 200,000 clones, approximately 82% recorded once. With 1 base removed from V and 4 bases from J, the gap between germline ends came to 18 bases. The germline CDR1 and CDR2 sequences are SEHNR and FQNEAQ (reference sequence). CDR3 length: 17 residues.

This TCR was recovered from a human donor with acute or convalescent COVID-19. The donor label of this sample is uncertain. The sequenced material came from peripheral blood. The rearrangement uses TRBV7-9 and TRBJ2-3; a weak D match, TRBD1 (7 bases). CDR3 DNA sequence: TGTGCCAGCAGCTTAGGGAGGGGCAGGGGGTCACCAGATACGCAGTATTTT. It is translated as CASSLGRGRGSPDTQYF.